This T cell receptor beta chain was sequenced in a study of beta chain features in type 1 diabetes. The CDR3 has 12 amino acids. Germline CDR1 SGHRS, CDR2 YFSETQ. Trimming took off 2 bases at V and 7 bases at J, with 7 bases between the two ends. Overall study results and limits: In patients and controls equally, PCR might favor templates that are shorter. The study found that naive, central memory and Treg TCRB repertoires appeared more similar in patients than in healthy donors.

Concerning this clone itself: Its target is not known. The identical CDR3 is also encoded by other nucleotide sequences in the sample.

Sequenced material consisted of expressed TCRB transcripts (all of the isolated RNA was reverse transcribed). Using immunoSEQ multiplex PCR, the repertoire was profiled, and TCRdb retains in-frame clones only, with some absent. Among 130,000 to 150,000 clones listed, about 9.2% were seen once. The sample comprised central memory CD4+ T cells from blood. The chain recombines TRBV5-1 with TRBJ2-1; maybe TRBD1 (6 bases). The sequence derives from a man between 18 and 29 years old in good health. The CDR3 nucleotides read TGCGCCAGCAGCTTTGGACAGAATGAGCAGTTCTTC. It specifies CASSFGQNEQFF.